This TCR beta chain was obtained from a study of T-cell memory formation after mild COVID-19. General study points: Clones that contracted clustered mainly in CM and EM if CD4+ and in EMRA if CD8+.

Employing constant-segment primers, 5'RACE generated TCR alpha and TCR beta cDNA libraries bearing sample barcodes and UMIs. TCRdb re-derived calls from the 5' RACE reads in MiXCR, one entry per CDR3 protein. The sample gives around 4,000 distinct CDR3 sequences, roughly 16% of which show up once; under 2.5% is in the top ten. This clonotype is labeled medium-sized. Its antigen is undetermined. Germline V gives CDR1 DFQATT, CDR2 SNEGSKA (reference sequence). The CDR3 contains 13 residues. V lost 3 bases to trimming and J lost 2 bases, with 10 bases between them. Material: PBMCs or a T cell subset sorted from them (not recorded which). The clonotype was recovered from an adult who had mild COVID-19 (a few samples of this study predate the infection). Cell type and time point are not known. The chain is built from TRBV20-1 and TRBJ1-2; D is undetermined. In DNA form, the CDR3 reads TGCAGTGCTAGTATCCCCATAAACTATGGCTACACCTTC. This gives the protein CSASIPINYGYTF.